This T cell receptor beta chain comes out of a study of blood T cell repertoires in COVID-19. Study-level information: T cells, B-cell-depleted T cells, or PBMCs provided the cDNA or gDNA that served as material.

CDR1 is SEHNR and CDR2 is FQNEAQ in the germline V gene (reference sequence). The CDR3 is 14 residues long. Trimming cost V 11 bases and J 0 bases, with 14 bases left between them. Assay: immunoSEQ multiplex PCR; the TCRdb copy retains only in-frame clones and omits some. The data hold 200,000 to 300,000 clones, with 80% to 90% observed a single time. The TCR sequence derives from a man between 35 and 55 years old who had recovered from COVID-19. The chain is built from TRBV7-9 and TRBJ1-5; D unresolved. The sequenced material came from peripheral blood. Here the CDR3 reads CAEEEILSNQPQHF. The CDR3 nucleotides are TGTGCCGAGGAGGAGATACTTAGCAATCAGCCCCAGCATTTT.